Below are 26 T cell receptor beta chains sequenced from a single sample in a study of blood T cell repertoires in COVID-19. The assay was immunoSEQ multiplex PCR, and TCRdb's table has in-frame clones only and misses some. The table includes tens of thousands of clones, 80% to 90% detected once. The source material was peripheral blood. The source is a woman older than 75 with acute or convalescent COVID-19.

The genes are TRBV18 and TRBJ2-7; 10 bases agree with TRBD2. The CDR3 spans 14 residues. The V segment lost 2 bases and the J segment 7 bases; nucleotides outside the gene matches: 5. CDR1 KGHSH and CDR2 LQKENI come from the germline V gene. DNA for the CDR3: TGTGCCAGCTCACCAAGCGGGGGGGCTGGAGAGCAGTACTTC. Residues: CASSPSGGAGEQYF. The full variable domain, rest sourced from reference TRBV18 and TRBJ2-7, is NAGVMQNPRHLVRRRGQEARLRCSPMKGHSHVYWYRQLPEEGLKFMVYLQKENIIDESGMPKERFSAEFPKEGPSILRIQQVVRGDSAAYFCASSPSGGAGEQYFGPGTRLTVT.

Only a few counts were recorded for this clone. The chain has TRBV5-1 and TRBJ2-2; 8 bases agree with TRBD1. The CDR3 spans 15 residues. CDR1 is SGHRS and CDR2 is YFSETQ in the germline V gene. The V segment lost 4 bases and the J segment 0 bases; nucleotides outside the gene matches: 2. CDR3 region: CASSKDRANTGELFF. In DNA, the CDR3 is TGCGCCAGCAGCAAGGACAGGGCGAACACCGGGGAGCTGTTTTTT.

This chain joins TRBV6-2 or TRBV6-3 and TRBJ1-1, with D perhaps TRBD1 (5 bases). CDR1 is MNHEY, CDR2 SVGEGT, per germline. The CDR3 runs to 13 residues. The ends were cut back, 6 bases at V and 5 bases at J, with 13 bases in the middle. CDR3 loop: CASSPRVVTEAFF. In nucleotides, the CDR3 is TGTGCCAGCAGCCCCAGGGTGGTGACTGAAGCTTTCTTT.

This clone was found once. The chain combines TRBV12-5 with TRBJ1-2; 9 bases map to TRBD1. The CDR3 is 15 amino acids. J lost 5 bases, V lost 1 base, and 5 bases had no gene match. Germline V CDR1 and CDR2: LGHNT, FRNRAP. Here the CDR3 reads CASGLATGGAYGYTF. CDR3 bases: TGTGCTAGTGGTTTGGCCACAGGGGGCGCATATGGCTACACCTTC.

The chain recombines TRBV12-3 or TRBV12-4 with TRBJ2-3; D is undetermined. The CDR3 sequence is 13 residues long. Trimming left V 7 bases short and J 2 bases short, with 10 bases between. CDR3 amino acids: CASTFGTTDTQYF. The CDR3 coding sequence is TGTGCCAGCACTTTCGGTACCACAGATACGCAGTATTTT.

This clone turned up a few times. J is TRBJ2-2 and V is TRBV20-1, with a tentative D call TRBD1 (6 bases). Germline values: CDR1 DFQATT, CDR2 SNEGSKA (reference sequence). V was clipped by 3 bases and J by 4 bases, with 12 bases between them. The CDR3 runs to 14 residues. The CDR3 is CSASLGAGTGELFF. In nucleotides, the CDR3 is TGCAGTGCTAGTTTGGGGGCTGGCACCGGGGAGCTGTTTTTT.

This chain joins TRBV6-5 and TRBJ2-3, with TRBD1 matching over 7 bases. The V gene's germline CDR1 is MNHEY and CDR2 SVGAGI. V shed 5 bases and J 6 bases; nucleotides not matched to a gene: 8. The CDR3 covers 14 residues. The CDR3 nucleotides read TGTGCCAGCAGTCGGACAGGCCGAAAGGATACGCAGTATTTT. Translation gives CASSRTGRKDTQYF.

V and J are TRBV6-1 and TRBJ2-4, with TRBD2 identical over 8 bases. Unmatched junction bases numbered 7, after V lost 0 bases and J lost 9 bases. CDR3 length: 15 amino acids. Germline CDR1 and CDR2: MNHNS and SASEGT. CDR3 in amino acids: CASSEAGGGPSIQYF. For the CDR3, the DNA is TGTGCCAGCAGTGAAGCGGGCGGGGGGCCTAGCATTCAGTACTTC.

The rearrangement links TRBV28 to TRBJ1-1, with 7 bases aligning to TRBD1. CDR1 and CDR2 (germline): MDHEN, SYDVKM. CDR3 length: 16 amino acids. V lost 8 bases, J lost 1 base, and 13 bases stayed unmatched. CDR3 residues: CASGFPRGFGNTEAFF. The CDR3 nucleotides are TGTGCCAGCGGGTTTCCCAGGGGGTTCGGGAACACTGAAGCTTTCTTT.

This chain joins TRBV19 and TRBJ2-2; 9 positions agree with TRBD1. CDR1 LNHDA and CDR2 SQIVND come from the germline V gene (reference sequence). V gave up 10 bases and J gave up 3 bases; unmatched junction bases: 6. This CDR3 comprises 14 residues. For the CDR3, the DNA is TGTGCCACCTGGACAGGGGTGGACACCGGGGAGCTGTTTTTT. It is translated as CATWTGVDTGELFF.

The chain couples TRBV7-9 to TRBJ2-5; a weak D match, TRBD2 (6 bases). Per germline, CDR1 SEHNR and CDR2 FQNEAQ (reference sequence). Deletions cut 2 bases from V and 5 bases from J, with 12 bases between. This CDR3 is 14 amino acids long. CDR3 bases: TGTGCCAGCAGCTTATCATCGGGGAGGGAGACCCAGTACTTC. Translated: CASSLSSGRETQYF. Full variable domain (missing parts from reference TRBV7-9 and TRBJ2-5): DTGVSQNPRHKITKRGQNVTFRCDPISEHNRLYWYRQTLGQGPEFLTYFQNEAQLEKSRLLSDRFSAERPKGSFSTLEIQRTEQGDSAMYLCASSLSSGRETQYFGPGTRLLVL.

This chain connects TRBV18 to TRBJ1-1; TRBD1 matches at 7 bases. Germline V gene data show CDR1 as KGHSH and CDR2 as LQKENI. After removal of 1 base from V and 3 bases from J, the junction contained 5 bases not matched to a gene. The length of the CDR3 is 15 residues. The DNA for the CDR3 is TGTGCCAGCTCACCACAGGGGGCCTTGGACACTGAAGCTTTCTTT. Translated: CASSPQGALDTEAFF.

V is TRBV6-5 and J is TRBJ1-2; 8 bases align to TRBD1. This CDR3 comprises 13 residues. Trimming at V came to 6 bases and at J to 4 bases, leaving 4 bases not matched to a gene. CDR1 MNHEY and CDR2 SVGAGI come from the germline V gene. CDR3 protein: CASRHRGVYGYTF. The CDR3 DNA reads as TGTGCCAGCAGACACAGGGGGGTCTATGGCTACACCTTC.

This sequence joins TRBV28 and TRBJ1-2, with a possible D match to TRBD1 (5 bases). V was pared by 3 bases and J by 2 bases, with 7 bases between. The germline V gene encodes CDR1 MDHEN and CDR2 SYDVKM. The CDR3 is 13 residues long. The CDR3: CASSLDINYGYTF. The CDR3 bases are TGTGCCAGCAGTTTGGACATCAACTATGGCTACACCTTC.

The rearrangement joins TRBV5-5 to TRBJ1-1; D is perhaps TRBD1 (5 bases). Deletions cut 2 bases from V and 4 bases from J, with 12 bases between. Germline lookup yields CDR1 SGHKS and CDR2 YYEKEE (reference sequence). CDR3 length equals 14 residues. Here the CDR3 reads CASSFQGSATEAFF. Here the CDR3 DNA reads TGTGCCAGCAGCTTCCAGGGCAGTGCCACTGAAGCTTTCTTT. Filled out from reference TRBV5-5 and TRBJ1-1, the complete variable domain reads DAGVTQSPTHLIKTRGQQVTLRCSPISGHKSVSWYQQVLGQGPQFIFQYYEKEERGRGNFPDRFSARQFPNYSSELNVNALLLGDSALYLCASSFQGSATEAFFGQGTRLTVV.

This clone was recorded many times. CDR3 sequence: CASSMRGRLAGAVFEQYF. The CDR3 DNA reads as TGTGCCAGTAGTATGAGGGGGAGACTAGCGGGGGCAGTGTTCGAGCAGTACTTC. This chain links TRBV19 with TRBJ2-7, with 12 bases fitting TRBD2. Germline loops: CDR1 LNHDA, CDR2 SQIVND (reference sequence). This CDR3 comprises 18 residues. V trimming: 3 bases; J trimming: 6 bases; junction bases outside the gene matches: 15. Variable domain in full (rest from reference TRBV19 and TRBJ2-7): DGGITQSPKYLFRKEGQNVTLSCEQNLNHDAMYWYRQDPGQGLRLIYYSQIVNDFQKGDIAEGYSVSREKKESFPLTVTSAQKNPTAFYLCASSMRGRLAGAVFEQYFGPGTRLTVT.

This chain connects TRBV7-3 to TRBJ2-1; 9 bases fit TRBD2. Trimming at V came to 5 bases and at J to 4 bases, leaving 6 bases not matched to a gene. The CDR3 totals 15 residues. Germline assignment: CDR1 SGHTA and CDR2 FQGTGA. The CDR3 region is CASSPGLAPYNEQFF. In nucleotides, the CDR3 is TGTGCCAGCAGCCCTGGACTAGCGCCTTACAATGAGCAGTTCTTC.

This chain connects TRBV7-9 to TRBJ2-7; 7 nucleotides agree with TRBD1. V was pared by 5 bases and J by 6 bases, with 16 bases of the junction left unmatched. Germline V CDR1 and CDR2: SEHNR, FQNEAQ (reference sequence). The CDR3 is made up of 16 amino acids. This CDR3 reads CASSLDRTGSSVEQYF. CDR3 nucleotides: TGTGCCAGCAGCCTCGACCGGACAGGATCCTCTGTCGAGCAGTACTTC. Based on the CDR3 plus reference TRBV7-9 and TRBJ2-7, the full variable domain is DTGVSQNPRHKITKRGQNVTFRCDPISEHNRLYWYRQTLGQGPEFLTYFQNEAQLEKSRLLSDRFSAERPKGSFSTLEIQRTEQGDSAMYLCASSLDRTGSSVEQYFGPGTRLTVT.

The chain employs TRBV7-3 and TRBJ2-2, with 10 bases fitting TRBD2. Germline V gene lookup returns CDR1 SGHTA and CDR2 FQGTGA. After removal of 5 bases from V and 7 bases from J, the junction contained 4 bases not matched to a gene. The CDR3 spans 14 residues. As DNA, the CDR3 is TGTGCCAGCAGCCTGGGACTAGCGATCGGGGAGCTGTTTTTT. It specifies CASSLGLAIGELFF.

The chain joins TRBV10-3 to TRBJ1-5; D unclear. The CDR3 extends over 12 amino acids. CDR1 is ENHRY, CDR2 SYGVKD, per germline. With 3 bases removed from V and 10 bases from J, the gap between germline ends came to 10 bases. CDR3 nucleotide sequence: TGTGCCATCAGTGAAGTGAGGGAACCCCAGCATTTT. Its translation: CAISEVREPQHF.

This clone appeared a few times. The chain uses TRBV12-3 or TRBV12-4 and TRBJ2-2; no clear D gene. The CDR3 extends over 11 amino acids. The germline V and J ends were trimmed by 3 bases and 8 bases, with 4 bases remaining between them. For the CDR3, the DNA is TGTGCCAGCAGTTTTTATGGGGAGCTGTTTTTT. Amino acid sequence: CASSFYGELFF.

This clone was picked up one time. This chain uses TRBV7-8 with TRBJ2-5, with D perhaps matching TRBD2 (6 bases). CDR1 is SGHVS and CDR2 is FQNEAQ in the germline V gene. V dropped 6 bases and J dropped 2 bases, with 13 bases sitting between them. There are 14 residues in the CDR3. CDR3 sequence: CASRRSSAQETQYF. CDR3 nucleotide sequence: TGTGCCAGCAGGAGGTCTAGCGCTCAAGAGACCCAGTACTTC.

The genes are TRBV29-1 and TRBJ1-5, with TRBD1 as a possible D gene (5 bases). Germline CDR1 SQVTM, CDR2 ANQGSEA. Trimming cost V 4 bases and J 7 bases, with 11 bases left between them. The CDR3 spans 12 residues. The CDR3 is CSVGQGDQPQHF. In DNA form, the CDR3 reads TGCAGCGTTGGGCAGGGTGACCAGCCCCAGCATTTT. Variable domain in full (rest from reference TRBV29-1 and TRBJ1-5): SAVISQKPSRDICQRGTSLTIQCQVDSQVTMMFWYRQQPGQSLTLIATANQGSEATYESGFVIDKFPISRPNLTFSTLTVSNMSPEDSSIYLCSVGQGDQPQHFGDGTRLSIL.

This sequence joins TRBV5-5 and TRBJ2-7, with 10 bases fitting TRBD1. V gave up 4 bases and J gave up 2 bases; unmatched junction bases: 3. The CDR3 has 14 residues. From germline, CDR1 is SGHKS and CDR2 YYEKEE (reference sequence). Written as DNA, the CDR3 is TGTGCCAGCAGCCAGGGACAGGGGCCCTACGAGCAGTACTTC. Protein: CASSQGQGPYEQYF.

The CDR3 DNA reads TGTGCCAGCAGCTGGACAGGTCGTAATGAAAAACTGTTTTTT. This translates into CASSWTGRNEKLFF. The V and J genes are TRBV5-6 and TRBJ1-4; 7 bases line up with TRBD1. The V segment lost 3 bases and the J segment 4 bases; nucleotides outside the gene matches: 3. Germline assignment: CDR1 SGHDT and CDR2 YYEEEE. This CDR3 has 14 amino acids.

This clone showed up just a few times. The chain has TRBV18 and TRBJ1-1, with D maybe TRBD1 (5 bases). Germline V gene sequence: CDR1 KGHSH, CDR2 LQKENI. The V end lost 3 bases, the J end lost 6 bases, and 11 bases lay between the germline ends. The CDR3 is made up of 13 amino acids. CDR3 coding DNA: TGTGCCAGCTCACCTACCCAGGGTTCTGAAGCTTTCTTT. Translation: CASSPTQGSEAFF. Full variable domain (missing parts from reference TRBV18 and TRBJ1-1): NAGVMQNPRHLVRRRGQEARLRCSPMKGHSHVYWYRQLPEEGLKFMVYLQKENIIDESGMPKERFSAEFPKEGPSILRIQQVVRGDSAAYFCASSPTQGSEAFFGQGTRLTVV.